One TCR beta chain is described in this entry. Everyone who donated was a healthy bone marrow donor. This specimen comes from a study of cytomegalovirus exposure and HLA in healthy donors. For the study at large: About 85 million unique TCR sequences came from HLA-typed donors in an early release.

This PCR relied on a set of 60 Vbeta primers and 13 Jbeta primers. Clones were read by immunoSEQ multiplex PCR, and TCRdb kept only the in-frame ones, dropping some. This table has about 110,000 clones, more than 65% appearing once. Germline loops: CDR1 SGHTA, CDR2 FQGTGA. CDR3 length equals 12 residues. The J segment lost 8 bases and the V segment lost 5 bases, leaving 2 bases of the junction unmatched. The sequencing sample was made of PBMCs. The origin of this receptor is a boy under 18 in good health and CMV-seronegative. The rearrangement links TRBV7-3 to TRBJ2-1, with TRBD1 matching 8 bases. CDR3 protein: CASSDRGYEQFF. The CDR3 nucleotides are TGTGCCAGCAGCGACAGGGGTTATGAGCAGTTCTTC.